This T cell receptor (beta chain) was captured in a study of spatial heterogeneity in lung cancer. Across the study: The library had UMIs, and each TCR and UMI pair averaged more than ten raw reads.

Regarding time point: sample taken at primary tumor resection. No cell sorting; template was whole RNA from tumor, lung tissue or PBMC. Samples came from 70 to 80 TRACERx patients with untreated early-stage lung cancer. Comment on this clonotype: This beta chain is an off-target read within a library intended for alpha chains, so its frequency means little.

Single TCR cDNA molecules each had their own unique molecular identifier. MiXCR, run by TCRdb on the 5' RACE reads, gives a single entry per CDR3 protein. The sample holds more than 9,500 distinct CDR3 sequences; 5.5% to 8% are singletons and the top ten take around 10%. This CDR3 has 14 amino acids. The germline CDR1 and CDR2 sequences are WSHSY and SAAADI. Trimming at V came to 6 bases and at J to 5 bases, leaving 9 bases not matched to a gene. The sequence was collected from a male donor with early-stage non-small cell lung cancer. This specimen was normal lung tissue next to the tumor, taken at surgery. This chain links TRBV10-2 with TRBJ2-5; 7 bases match TRBD2. This chain's CDR3 is CASREGGTGETQYF. CDR3 nucleotide sequence: TGCGCCAGCAGAGAGGGAGGGACGGGGGAGACCCAGTACTTC.